Listed below are T cell receptor beta chains from one sample, sequenced in a study of T cells in Graves' hyperthyroidism and ophthalmopathy. Each CDR3 protein gets one entry after TCRdb re-called the multiplex PCR reads with MiXCR. The sample carries about 570,000 distinct CDR3 sequences, under 60% recorded once. The sequencing input was peripheral blood or thyroid tissue (not recorded which). All receptors come from an adult woman with Graves' disease, either hyperthyroidism or ophthalmopathy (not recorded which). Each CDR3 is given with its conserved first and last residue. The order of the fields is J gene, V gene, clone size, D gene, CDR3 protein, CDR3 DNA. The D gene is left open where the match is weak. The listing skips clone size in some rows; elsewhere it reads once, few, many or a size class.

TRBJ1-2 TRBV7-9 many NA CASGPFSYGYTF TGTGCCAGCGGGCCATTTTCTTATGGCTACACCTTC
TRBJ2-5 TRBV9 once TRBD1 CASKGVGTGDETQYF TGTGCCAGCAAAGGCGTCGGGACAGGGGATGAGACCCAGTACTTC
TRBJ1-1 TRBV10-3 NA TRBD1 CAIANRGVGLNTEAFF TGTGCCATTGCCAACAGGGGAGTGGGCTTGAACACTGAAGCTTTCTTT
TRBJ2-5 TRBV7-2 NA TRBD2 CASSPREGRGETQYF TGTGCCAGCAGCCCCCGGGAGGGCAGGGGCGAGACCCAGTACTTC
TRBJ2-7 TRBV29-1 once TRBD2 CSVAPLGGDFSYEQYF TGCAGCGTTGCGCCATTGGGGGGGGACTTCTCCTACGAGCAGTACTTC
TRBJ2-5 TRBV20-1 NA NA CSATVSGQETQYF TGCAGTGCTACGGTTTCGGGACAAGAGACCCAGTACTTC
TRBJ2-5 TRBV9 NA TRBD1 CASSLPRDRGSQETQYF TGTGCCAGCAGCTTACCCCGGGACAGGGGAAGCCAAGAGACCCAGTACTTC
TRBJ1-4 TRBV10-3 NA NA CAISEEGMMVDEKLFF TGTGCCATCAGTGAGGAGGGGATGATGGTTGATGAAAAACTGTTTTTT
TRBJ2-5 TRBV2 few NA CASSLDSSETQYF TGTGCCAGCAGTCTGGACAGCTCAGAGACCCAGTACTTC
TRBJ2-6 TRBV5-1 NA NA CASTTQGGSGANVLTF TGCGCCAGTACTACCCAGGGGGGGTCTGGGGCCAACGTCCTGACTTTC
TRBJ2-7 TRBV3-1 many TRBD2 CASSQRGRAFEQYF TGTGCCAGCAGCCAACGTGGGAGGGCCTTCGAGCAGTACTTC
TRBJ2-7 TRBV28 NA TRBD2 CASSFGLAEAYEQYF TGTGCCAGCAGTTTCGGACTAGCGGAAGCCTACGAGCAGTACTTC
TRBJ1-2 TRBV29-1 NA NA CSVKNGEKGYGYTF TGCAGCGTCAAAAACGGGGAGAAGGGCTATGGCTACACCTTC
TRBJ2-7 TRBV7-9 few NA CASSLSGLRGYEQYF TGTGCCAGCAGTTTATCGGGACTCAGGGGATACGAGCAGTACTTC
TRBJ2-2 TRBV4-2 many NA CASSQDTYNLNTGELFF TGTGCCAGCAGCCAAGATACCTATAACTTAAACACCGGGGAGCTGTTTTTT
TRBJ2-7 TRBV6-1 few NA CASSEAGGSYEQYF TGTGCCAGCAGTGAAGCGGGGGGCTCCTACGAGCAGTACTTC
TRBJ2-7 TRBV6-5 many TRBD1 CASSNDRGRDLYEQYF TGTGCCAGCAGTAATGACAGGGGGCGAGACCTCTACGAGCAGTACTTC
TRBJ1-5 TRBV10-3 few TRBD1 CAISQQAGTGMRSVNQPQHF TGTGCCATCAGCCAACAAGCCGGGACAGGGATGAGGTCAGTCAATCAGCCCCAGCATTTT
TRBJ1-5 TRBV2 few TRBD1 CASSPTGSDNQPQHF TGTGCCAGCAGCCCGACAGGGTCGGACAATCAGCCCCAGCATTTT
TRBJ2-7 TRBV20-1 NA NA CSAISTEQYF TGCAGTGCCATTTCCACCGAGCAGTACTTC
TRBJ1-6 TRBV18 NA TRBD1 CASSPSDRALHF TGTGCCAGCTCACCTTCGGACAGGGCCCTCCACTTT
TRBJ1-2 TRBV25-1 NA NA CASRNPENYGYTF TGTGCCAGCAGGAACCCGGAGAACTATGGCTACACCTTC
TRBJ1-1 TRBV12-3/TRBV12-4 many NA CASKVPTATEAFF TGTGCCAGCAAAGTCCCTACAGCCACTGAAGCTTTCTTT
TRBJ1-2 TRBV6-1 NA NA CASSETTGNYGYTF TGTGCCAGCAGTGAAACAACAGGAAACTATGGCTACACCTTC
TRBJ1-5 TRBV19 many NA CASKIGWNQPQHF TGTGCCAGTAAAATTGGCTGGAATCAGCCCCAGCATTTT
TRBJ1-3 TRBV7-9 many TRBD1 CASSPQGAAGNTIYF TGTGCCAGCAGCCCTCAGGGGGCCGCAGGAAACACCATATATTTT
TRBJ2-7 TRBV11-2 many NA CASSLAEGYEQYF TGTGCCAGCAGCTTAGCTGAAGGCTACGAGCAGTACTTC
TRBJ2-3 TRBV28 NA NA CASSPPGVDDTQYF TGTGCCAGCAGTCCACCGGGGGTAGATGATACGCAGTATTTT
TRBJ2-2 TRBV7-9 many TRBD2 CASSEELAGAAGELFF TGTGCCAGCAGCGAGGAGCTAGCGGGAGCTGCCGGGGAGCTGTTTTTT
TRBJ1-1 TRBV29-1 once NA CSVPLAGGLGQAFF TGCAGCGTCCCCCTAGCGGGAGGGTTAGGACAAGCTTTCTTT
TRBJ2-7 TRBV20-1 many NA CSARDLSRDVSYEQYF TGCAGTGCTAGAGATTTGTCGAGGGACGTATCCTACGAGCAGTACTTC
TRBJ2-5 TRBV4-2 many NA CASSQAPNGGGTQYF TGTGCCAGCAGCCAAGCCCCCAATGGGGGTGGGACCCAGTACTTC
TRBJ2-5 TRBV20-1 NA NA CSAKPRDTWQETQYF TGCAGTGCCAAACCCCGGGATACGTGGCAAGAGACCCAGTACTTC
TRBJ2-5 TRBV7-9 NA NA CASSLTANQETQYF TGTGCCAGCAGCTTGACAGCCAACCAAGAGACCCAGTACTTC
TRBJ1-4 TRBV5-1 many NA CASSAGSTGGQEKLFF TGCGCCAGCAGCGCAGGCTCGACAGGAGGACAGGAAAAACTGTTTTTT
TRBJ1-2 TRBV10-3 NA NA CAIITDTGNYGYTF TGTGCCATCATCACGGACACCGGTAACTATGGCTACACCTTC
TRBJ2-7 TRBV10-1 once TRBD1 CASSGGTGYEQYF TGCGCCAGCAGTGGGGGGACAGGCTACGAGCAGTACTTC
TRBJ1-1 TRBV29-1 NA NA CSVVANTEAFF TGCAGCGTTGTGGCGAACACTGAAGCTTTCTTT
TRBJ1-5 TRBV7-9 NA NA CASSTGSWPQHF TGTGCCAGCAGCACAGGGTCGTGGCCCCAGCATTTT
TRBJ2-2 TRBV20-1 many NA CSATPGGPGELFF TGCAGTGCTACCCCCGGGGGCCCTGGGGAGCTGTTTTTT
TRBJ1-2 TRBV28 few NA CASSDLPDARTLGYTF TGTGCCAGCAGTGACCTCCCGGACGCTAGGACATTAGGCTACACCTTC
TRBJ1-2 TRBV7-2 NA NA CASSLAWVGGYGYTF TGTGCCAGCAGCTTAGCTTGGGTAGGCGGCTATGGCTACACCTTC
TRBJ1-6 TRBV9 many NA CASSPRGASYNSPLHF TGTGCCAGCAGCCCACGGGGGGCCTCCTATAATTCACCCCTCCACTTT
TRBJ2-2 TRBV12-3/TRBV12-4 many NA CASSYAPGELFF TGTGCCAGCAGCTATGCACCCGGGGAGCTGTTTTTT
TRBJ1-6 TRBV5-1 NA NA CASSNGRMNSPLHF TGCGCCAGCAGTAACGGGAGGATGAATTCACCCCTCCACTTT
TRBJ2-7 TRBV28 NA NA CASSFVGDTYEQYF TGTGCCAGCAGTTTTGTCGGGGATACCTACGAGCAGTACTTC